Listed here is a single T cell receptor beta chain. What it binds is not known. This sample was included in a study of T cell responses to AZD1222 COVID-19 vaccine. Overall study findings and caveats: Reports say nearly half of spike-specific TCRs go after unmutated variant regions. Spike was spanned by vaccine-associated CD4 TCRs, with dominance at 160-218 and 743-854. Spike-specific TCR breadth and depth were elevated following two AZD1222 doses.

Libraries were prepared by immunoSEQ multiplex PCR; TCRdb keeps only in-frame clonotypes and omits some of them. The repertoire holds 150,000 or so clones, 85% to 90% seen once, with roughly 4% in the top ten. The sequencing here drew on peripheral blood, taken 28 days after the second dose of the MenACWY control vaccine. The TCR sequence derives from an adult who received the MenACWY meningococcal vaccine as a control.

CDR3 region: CASSSDFYYEQYF. CDR3 DNA: TGTGCCAGCAGCTCGGACTTCTACTACGAGCAGTACTTC. This chain uses TRBV5-4 with TRBJ2-7; D is possibly TRBD2 (5 bases). Germline V gene data show CDR1 as SGHNT and CDR2 as YYREEE (reference sequence). The CDR3 has 13 residues. V dropped 3 bases and J dropped 3 bases, with 10 bases sitting between them.